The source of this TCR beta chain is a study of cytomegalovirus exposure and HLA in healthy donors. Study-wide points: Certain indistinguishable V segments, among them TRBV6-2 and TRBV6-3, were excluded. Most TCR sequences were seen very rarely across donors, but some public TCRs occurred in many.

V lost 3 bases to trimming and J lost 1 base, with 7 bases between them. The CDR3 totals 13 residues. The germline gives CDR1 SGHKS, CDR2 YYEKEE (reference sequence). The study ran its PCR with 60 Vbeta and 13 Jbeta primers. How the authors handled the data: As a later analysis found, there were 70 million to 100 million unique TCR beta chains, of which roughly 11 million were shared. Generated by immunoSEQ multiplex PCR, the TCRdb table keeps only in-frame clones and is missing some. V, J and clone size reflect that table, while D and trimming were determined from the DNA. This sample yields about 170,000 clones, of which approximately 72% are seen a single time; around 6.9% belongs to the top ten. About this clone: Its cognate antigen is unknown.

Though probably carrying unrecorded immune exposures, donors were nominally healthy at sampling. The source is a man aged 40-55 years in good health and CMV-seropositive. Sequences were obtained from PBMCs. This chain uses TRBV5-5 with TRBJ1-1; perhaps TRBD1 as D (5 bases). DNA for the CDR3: TGTGCCAGCAGCTCCCAGGGGAACACTGAAGCTTTCTTT. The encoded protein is CASSSQGNTEAFF.